This T cell receptor (beta chain) was sequenced in a study of OX40 agonist ivuxolimab in advanced cancers. Repertoires were generated with immunoSEQ multiplex PCR, while TCRdb's copy carries only in-frame clones and drops some. In the table there are some 22,000 clones, around 90% of which are singletons. Sequencing used CD4+ or CD8+ T cells sorted from blood, obtained in a trial of the OX40 agonist ivuxolimab. This receptor was taken from an adult with an advanced solid tumor such as melanoma, head and neck, liver or kidney cancer.

The CDR3: CASSLGQGETQYF. CDR3 coding DNA: TGCGCCAGCAGCTTGGGACAGGGGGAGACCCAGTACTTC. V and J are TRBV5-1 and TRBJ2-5, with TRBD1 matching over 8 bases. Per germline, CDR1 SGHRS and CDR2 YFSETQ. The CDR3 loop spans 13 amino acids. V lost 0 bases and J lost 5; bases outside the gene matches: 0.